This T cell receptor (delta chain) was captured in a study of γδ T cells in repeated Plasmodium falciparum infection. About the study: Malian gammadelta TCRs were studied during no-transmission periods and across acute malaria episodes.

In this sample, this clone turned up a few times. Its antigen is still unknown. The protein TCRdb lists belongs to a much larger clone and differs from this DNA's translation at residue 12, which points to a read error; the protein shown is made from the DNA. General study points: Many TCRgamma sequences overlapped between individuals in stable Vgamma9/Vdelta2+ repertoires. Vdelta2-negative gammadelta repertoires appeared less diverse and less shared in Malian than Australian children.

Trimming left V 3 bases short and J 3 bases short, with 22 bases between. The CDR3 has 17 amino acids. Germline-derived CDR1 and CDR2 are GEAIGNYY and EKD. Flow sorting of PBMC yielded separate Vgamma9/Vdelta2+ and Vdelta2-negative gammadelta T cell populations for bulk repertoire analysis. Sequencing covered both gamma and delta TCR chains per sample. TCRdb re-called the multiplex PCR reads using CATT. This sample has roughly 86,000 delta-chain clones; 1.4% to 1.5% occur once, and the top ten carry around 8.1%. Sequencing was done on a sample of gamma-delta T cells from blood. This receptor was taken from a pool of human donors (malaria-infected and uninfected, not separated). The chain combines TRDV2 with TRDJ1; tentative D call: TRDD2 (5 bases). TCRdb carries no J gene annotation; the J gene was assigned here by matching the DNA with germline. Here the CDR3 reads CACDSPFSPTYADKLIF. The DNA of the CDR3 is TGTGCCTGTGACTCTCCCTTCTCGCCCACTTACGCCGATAAACTCATCTTT.